This T cell receptor (beta chain) was recovered during a study of blood T cell repertoires in COVID-19. Sequencing was performed with immunoSEQ multiplex PCR; in TCRdb, only in-frame clones are kept and a portion is missing. The sample lists roughly 200,000 clones; 88% were seen once. The origin of this receptor is a man between 18 and 35 years old with active or convalescent COVID-19. Sequencing was performed on peripheral blood.

DNA of the CDR3: TGCGCCAGCAGTACTAACACTGGTACTGAGCAGTTCTTC. Translating it yields CASSTNTGTEQFF. The rearrangement uses TRBV10-2 and TRBJ2-1; unclear D gene. The V gene lost 5 bases and the J gene lost 9 bases, with 14 bases spanning the gap. CDR3 size: 13 residues. CDR1 and CDR2 from the germline V gene are WSHSY and SAAADI.